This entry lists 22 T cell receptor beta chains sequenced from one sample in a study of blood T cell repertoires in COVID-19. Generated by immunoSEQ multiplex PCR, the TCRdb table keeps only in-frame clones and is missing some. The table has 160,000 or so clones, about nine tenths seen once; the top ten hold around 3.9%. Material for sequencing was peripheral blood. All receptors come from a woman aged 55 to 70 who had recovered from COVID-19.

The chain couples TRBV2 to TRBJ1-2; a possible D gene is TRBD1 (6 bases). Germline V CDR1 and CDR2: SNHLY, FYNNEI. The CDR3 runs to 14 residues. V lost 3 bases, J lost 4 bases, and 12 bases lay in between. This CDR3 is CASSDSPGVYGYTF. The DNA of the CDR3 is TGTGCCAGCAGTGACTCGCCAGGGGTCTATGGCTACACCTTC. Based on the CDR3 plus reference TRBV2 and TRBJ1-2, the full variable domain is EPEVTQTPSHQVTQMGQEVILRCVPISNHLYFYWYRQILGQKVEFLVSFYNNEISEKSEIFDDQFSVERPDGSNFTLKIRSTKLEDSAMYFCASSDSPGVYGYTFGSGTRLTVV.

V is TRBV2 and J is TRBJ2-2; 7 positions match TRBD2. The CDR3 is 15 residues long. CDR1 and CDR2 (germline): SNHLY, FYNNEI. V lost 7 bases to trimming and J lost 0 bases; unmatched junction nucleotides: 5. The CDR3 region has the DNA TGTGCCAGCAAAGGACTAGTCGCGAACACCGGGGAGCTGTTTTTT. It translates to CASKGLVANTGELFF.

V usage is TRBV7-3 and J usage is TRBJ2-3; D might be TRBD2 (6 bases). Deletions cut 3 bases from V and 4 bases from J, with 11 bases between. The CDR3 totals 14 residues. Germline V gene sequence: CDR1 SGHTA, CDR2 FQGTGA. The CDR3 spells CASSFASEADTQYF. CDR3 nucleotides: TGTGCCAGCAGCTTCGCTAGCGAGGCAGATACGCAGTATTTT.

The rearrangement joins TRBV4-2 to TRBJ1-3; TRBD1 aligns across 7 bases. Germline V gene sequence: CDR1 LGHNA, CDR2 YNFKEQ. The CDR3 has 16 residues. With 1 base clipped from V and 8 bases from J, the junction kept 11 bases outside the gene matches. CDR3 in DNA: TGTGCCAGCAGCCAAGGTCCGACAGGGCCTGAGTACACCATATATTTT. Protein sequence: CASSQGPTGPEYTIYF.

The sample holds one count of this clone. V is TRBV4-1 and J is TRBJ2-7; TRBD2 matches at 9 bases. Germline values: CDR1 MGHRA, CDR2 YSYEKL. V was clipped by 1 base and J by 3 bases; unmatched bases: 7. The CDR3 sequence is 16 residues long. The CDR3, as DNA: TGCGCCAGCAGCCAAGGAATAGCGGGGGCTATCTACGAGCAGTACTTC. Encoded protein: CASSQGIAGAIYEQYF.

The CDR3 sequence is CASSTRDRNSPLHF. CDR3 coding DNA: TGTGCCAGCAGCACTCGGGACAGAAATTCACCCCTCCACTTT. This chain links TRBV3-1 (or the pseudogene TRBV3-2) with TRBJ1-6; the match to TRBD1 covers 7 bases. Germline V gene sequence: CDR1 LGHDT, CDR2 YNNKEL (reference sequence). V was pared by 5 bases and J by 7 bases, with 5 bases of the junction left unmatched. The CDR3 has 14 amino acids.

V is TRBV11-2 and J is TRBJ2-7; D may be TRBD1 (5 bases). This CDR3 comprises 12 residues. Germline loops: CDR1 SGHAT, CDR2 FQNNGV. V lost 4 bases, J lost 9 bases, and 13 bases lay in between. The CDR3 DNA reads TGTGCCAGCAGCTCTTCAGGGATCTGGCAGTACTTC. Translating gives CASSSSGIWQYF.

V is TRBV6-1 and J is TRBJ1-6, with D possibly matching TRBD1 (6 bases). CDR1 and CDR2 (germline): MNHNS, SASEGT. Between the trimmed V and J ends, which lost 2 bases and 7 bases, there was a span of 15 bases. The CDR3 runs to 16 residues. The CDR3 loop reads CASSESEQGWNSPLHF. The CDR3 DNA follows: TGTGCCAGCAGTGAATCAGAACAGGGTTGGAATTCACCCCTCCACTTT.

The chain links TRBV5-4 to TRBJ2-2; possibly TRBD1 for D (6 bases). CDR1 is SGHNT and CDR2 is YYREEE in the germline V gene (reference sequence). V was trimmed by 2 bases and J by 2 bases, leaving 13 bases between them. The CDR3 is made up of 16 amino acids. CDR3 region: CASSLEGGRNTGELFF. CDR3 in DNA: TGTGCCAGCAGCTTAGAAGGGGGTCGAAACACCGGGGAGCTGTTTTTT.

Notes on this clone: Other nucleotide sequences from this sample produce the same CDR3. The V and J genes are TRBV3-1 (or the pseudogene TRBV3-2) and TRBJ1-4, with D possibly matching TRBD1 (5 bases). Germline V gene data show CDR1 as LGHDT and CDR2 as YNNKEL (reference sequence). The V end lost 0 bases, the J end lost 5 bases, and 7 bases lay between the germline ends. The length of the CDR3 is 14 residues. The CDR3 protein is CASSQDRVNEKLFF. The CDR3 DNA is TGTGCCAGCAGCCAAGACAGGGTCAATGAAAAACTGTTTTTT.

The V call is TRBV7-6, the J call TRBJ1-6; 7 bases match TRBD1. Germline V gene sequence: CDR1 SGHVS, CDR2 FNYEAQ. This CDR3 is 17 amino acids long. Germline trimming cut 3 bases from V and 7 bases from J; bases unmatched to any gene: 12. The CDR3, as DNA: TGTGCCAGCAGCTTGGCTCCCACCGGGACAGACAATTCACCCCTCCACTTT. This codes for CASSLAPTGTDNSPLHF.

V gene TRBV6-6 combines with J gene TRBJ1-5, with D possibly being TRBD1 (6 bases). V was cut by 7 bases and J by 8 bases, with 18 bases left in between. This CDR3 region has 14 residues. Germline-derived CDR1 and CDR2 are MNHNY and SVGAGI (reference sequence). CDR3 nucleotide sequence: TGTGCCAGCACCGGACAGCTACAATGGGAGCCCCAGCATTTT. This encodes CASTGQLQWEPQHF.

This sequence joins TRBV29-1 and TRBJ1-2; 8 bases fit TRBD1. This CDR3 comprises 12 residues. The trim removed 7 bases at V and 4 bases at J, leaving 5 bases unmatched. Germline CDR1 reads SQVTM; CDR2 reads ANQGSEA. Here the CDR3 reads CSASDRGYGYTF. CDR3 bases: TGCAGCGCCTCAGACAGGGGCTATGGCTACACCTTC.

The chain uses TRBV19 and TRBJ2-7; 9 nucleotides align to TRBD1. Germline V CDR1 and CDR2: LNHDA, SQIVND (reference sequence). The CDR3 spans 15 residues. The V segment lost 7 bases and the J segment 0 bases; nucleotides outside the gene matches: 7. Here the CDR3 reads CASTPGQGISYEQYF. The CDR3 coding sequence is TGTGCCAGTACCCCGGGACAGGGAATCTCCTACGAGCAGTACTTC.

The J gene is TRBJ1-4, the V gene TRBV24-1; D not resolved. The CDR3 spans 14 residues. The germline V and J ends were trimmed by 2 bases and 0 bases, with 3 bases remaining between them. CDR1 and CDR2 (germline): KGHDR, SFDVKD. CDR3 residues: CATSDSSTNEKLFF. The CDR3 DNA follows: TGTGCCACCAGTGATTCGTCAACTAATGAAAAACTGTTTTTT.

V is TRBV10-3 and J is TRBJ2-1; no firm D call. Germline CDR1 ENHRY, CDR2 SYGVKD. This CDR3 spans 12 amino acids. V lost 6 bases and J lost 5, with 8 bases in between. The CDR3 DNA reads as TGTGCCATCAGGCCGCCGGACAATGAGCAGTTCTTC. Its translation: CAIRPPDNEQFF.

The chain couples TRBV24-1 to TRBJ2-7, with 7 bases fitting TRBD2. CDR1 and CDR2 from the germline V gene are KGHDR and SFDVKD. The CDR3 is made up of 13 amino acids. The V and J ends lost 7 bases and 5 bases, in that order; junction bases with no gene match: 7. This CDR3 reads CATRREEKDEQYF. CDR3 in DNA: TGTGCCACCAGACGGGAGGAGAAGGACGAGCAGTACTTC.

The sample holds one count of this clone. For the CDR3, the DNA is TGTGCCAGCAGGTCCGGAGTGCACATTCAGTACTTC. This sequence encodes CASRSGVHIQYF. This chain links TRBV2 with TRBJ2-4; D is uncertain. V shed 6 bases and J shed 8 bases, with 11 bases lying between them. The CDR3 is 12 amino acids. The germline CDR1 and CDR2 sequences are SNHLY and FYNNEI.

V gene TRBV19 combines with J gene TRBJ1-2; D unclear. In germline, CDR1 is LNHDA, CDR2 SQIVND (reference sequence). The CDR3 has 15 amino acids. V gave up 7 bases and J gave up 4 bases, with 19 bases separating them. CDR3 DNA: TGTGCCAGTACATCGGGAATCTCAGCTGGCTATGGCTACACCTTC. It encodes CASTSGISAGYGYTF.

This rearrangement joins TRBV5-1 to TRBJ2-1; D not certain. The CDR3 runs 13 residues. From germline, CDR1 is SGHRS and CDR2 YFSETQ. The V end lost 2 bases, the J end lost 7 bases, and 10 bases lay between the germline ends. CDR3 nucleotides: TGCGCCAGCAGCTTTCGAGGTAAAAATGAGCAGTTCTTC. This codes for CASSFRGKNEQFF.

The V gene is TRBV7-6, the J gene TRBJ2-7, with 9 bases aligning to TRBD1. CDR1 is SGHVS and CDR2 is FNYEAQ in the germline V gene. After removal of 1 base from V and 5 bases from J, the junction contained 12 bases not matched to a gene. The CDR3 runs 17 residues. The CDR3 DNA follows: TGTGCCAGCAGCTTAGTACCCACAGGGGGCATAGCGGACGAGCAGTACTTC. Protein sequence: CASSLVPTGGIADEQYF.

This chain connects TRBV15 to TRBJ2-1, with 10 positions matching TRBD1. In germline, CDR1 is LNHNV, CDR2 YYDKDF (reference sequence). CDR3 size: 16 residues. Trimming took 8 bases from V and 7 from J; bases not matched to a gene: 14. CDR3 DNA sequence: TGTGCCACCGTAGGGGGCAGGGACAGGGGATGGAATGAGCAGTTCTTC. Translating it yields CATVGGRDRGWNEQFF.